This T cell receptor (beta chain) appears in the sequencing data of a study of T cells in Graves' hyperthyroidism and ophthalmopathy. Notes on the study in general: Most thyroid clonotypes that were expanded above 0.001 also turned up in blood.

Only a few counts were recorded for this clonotype. Its antigen is undetermined. RNA transcripts yielded amplified TCR beta CDR3 regions. HTBI primers drove first-round RT-PCR of the TCR CDR3. MiXCR, run by TCRdb on the multiplex PCR reads, gives a single entry per CDR3 protein. This sample has approximately 720,000 distinct CDR3 sequences, with about 17% found just once. This CDR3 is 13 amino acids long. Trimming took 10 bases from V and 4 from J; bases not matched to a gene: 8. Per germline, CDR1 SGHRS and CDR2 YFSETQ. The chain couples TRBV5-1 to TRBJ1-1, with TRBD1 identical over 9 bases. This clonotype originated in a woman aged 45-65 years with Graves' hyperthyroidism that later progressed to Graves' ophthalmopathy. Sequencing was carried out using blood. CDR3 in DNA: TGCGCCGGGGGACAGGGTCCGGGCACTGAAGCTTTCTTT. It translates to CAGGQGPGTEAFF.